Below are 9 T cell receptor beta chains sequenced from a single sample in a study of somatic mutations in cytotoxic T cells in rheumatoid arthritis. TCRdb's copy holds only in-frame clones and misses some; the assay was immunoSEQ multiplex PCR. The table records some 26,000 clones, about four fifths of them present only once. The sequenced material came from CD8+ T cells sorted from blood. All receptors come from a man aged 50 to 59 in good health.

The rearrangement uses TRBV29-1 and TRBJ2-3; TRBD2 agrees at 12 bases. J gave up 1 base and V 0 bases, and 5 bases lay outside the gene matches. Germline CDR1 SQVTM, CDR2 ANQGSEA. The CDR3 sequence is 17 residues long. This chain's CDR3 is CSVEDQWTSGGTDTQYF. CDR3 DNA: TGCAGCGTTGAAGATCAATGGACTAGCGGGGGCACAGATACGCAGTATTTT.

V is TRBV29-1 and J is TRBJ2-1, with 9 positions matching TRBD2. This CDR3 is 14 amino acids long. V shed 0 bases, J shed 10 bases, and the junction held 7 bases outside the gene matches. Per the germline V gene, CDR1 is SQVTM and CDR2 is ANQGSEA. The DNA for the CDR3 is TGCAGCGTTGAAGATGCTCTAGCGGGAAACGAGCAGTTCTTC. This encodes CSVEDALAGNEQFF.

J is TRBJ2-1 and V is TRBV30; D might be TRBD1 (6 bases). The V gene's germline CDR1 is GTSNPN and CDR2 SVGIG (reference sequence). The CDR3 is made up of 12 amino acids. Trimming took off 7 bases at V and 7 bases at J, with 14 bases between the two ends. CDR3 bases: TGTGCCTTTCGAGTGGGGGCTAATGAGCAGTTCTTC. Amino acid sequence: CAFRVGANEQFF.

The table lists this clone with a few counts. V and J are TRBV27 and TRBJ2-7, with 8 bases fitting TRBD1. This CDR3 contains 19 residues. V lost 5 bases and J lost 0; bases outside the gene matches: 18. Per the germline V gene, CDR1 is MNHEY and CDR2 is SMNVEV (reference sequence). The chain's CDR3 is CASSPHSGVYRGSSYEQYF. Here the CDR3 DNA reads TGTGCCAGCAGTCCACACTCGGGGGTGTACAGGGGGAGCTCCTACGAGCAGTACTTC.

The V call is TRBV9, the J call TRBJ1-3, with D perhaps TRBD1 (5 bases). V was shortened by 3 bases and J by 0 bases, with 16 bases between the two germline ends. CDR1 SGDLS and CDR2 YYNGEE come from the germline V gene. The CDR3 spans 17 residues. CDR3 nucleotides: TGTGCCAGCAGCGCTTTGATAGGGGTCCCCTCTGGAAACACCATATATTTT. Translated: CASSALIGVPSGNTIYF. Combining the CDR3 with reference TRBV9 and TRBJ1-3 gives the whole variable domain DSGVTQTPKHLITATGQRVTLRCSPRSGDLSVYWYQQSLDQGLQFLIQYYNGEERAKGNILERFSAQQFPDLHSELNLSSLELGDSALYFCASSALIGVPSGNTIYFGEGSWLTVV.

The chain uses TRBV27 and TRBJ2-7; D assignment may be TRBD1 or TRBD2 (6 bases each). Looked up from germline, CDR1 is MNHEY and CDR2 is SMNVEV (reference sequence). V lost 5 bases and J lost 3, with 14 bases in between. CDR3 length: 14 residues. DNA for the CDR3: TGTGCCAGCAGTACAGGGAAGGGGGGCTACGAGCAGTACTTC. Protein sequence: CASSTGKGGYEQYF.

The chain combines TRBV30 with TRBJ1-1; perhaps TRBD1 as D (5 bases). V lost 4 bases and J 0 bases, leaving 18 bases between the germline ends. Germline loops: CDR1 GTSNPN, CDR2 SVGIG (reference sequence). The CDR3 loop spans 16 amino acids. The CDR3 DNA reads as TGTGCCTGGACAGGTATAGGGTGGGGGGTGAACACTGAAGCTTTCTTT. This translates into CAWTGIGWGVNTEAFF.

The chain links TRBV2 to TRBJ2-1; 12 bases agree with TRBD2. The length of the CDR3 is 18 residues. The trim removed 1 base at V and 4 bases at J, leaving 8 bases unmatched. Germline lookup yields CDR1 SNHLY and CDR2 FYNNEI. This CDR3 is CASSEELPGLAGYNEQFF. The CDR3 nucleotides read TGTGCCAGCAGTGAAGAGCTCCCGGGACTAGCGGGTTACAATGAGCAGTTCTTC.

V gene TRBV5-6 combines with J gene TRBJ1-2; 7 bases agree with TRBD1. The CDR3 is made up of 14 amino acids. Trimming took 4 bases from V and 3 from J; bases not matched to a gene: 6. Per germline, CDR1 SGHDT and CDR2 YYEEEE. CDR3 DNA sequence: TGTGCCAGCAGCGCTGGACAGGCCCACTATGGCTACACCTTC. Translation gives CASSAGQAHYGYTF.